The next 30 T cell receptor beta chains were all read from a single sample in a study of blood T cells in healthy people across ages. For the second PCR, which ran for roughly 7 to 11 cycles, a sample-barcoded 5' primer and a J-beta primer mix were used. TCRdb reanalysed the 5' RACE reads using MiXCR and keeps one entry per CDR3 protein. The sample shows some 930,000 distinct CDR3 sequences, roughly 29% of them seen only once. These data also featured in a second study, about T cells of mothers and their children.

The material sequenced was blood. The receptors were gathered from a woman aged 40-49 years in good health.

About this clonotype: One end of the junction varies from germline; a read error may be responsible. The chain couples TRBV20-1 to TRBJ1-5; D may be TRBD1 (5 bases). The CDR3 runs to 15 residues. Germline lookup yields CDR1 DFQATT and CDR2 SNEGSKA (reference sequence). The CDR3 bases are TGCAGTGCCGGTTCAACAGGAGCCGGCAATCGGCCCCAGCATTTT. Its translation: CSAGSTGAGNRPQHF.

In the case of this clonotype: Being one base from a much bigger clone, this may be a read error. The chain joins TRBV24-1 to TRBJ2-5; D unresolved. Germline V lookup: CDR1 KGHDR, CDR2 SFDVKD. V was clipped by 3 bases and J by 11 bases, with 15 bases between them. The CDR3 is 13 residues long. The chain's CDR3 is CATSDEAKNGQYF. DNA for the CDR3: TGTGCCACCAGTGATGAAGCTAAGAACGGGCAGTACTTC.

Remarks on this clonotype: A much larger clone lies one base from this, so it may be a read error. The chain joins TRBV27 to TRBJ2-7; perhaps TRBD1 as D (6 bases). Trimming left V 4 bases short and J 2 bases short, with 15 bases between. CDR3 length: 15 amino acids. Germline-derived CDR1 and CDR2 are MNHEY and SMNVEV (reference sequence). This CDR3 reads CASSSQGQLPYEQYF. The CDR3 DNA is TGTGCCAGCAGTTCACAGGGCCAGCTTCCCTACGAGCAGTACTTC.

V and J are TRBV15 and TRBJ1-1, with a weak D call TRBD1 (5 bases). Germline V CDR1 and CDR2: LNHNV, YYDKDF (reference sequence). This CDR3 has 13 residues. V was trimmed by 6 bases and J by 1 base, leaving 9 bases between them. The DNA for the CDR3 is TGTGCCACCAGTGGGGCTACGAACACTGAAGCTTTCTTT. Amino acid sequence: CATSGATNTEAFF.

Ten or more counts support this clonotype. The V and J genes are TRBV10-3 and TRBJ1-2; possibly TRBD1 for D (6 bases). CDR1 is ENHRY, CDR2 SYGVKD, per germline. The germline V and J ends were trimmed by 3 bases and 5 bases, with 13 bases remaining between them. CDR3 length equals 14 residues. CDR3 in amino acids: CAISDVQGKYGYTF. The CDR3, as DNA: TGTGCCATCAGTGACGTTCAGGGGAAGTATGGCTACACCTTC.

Only a few counts were recorded for this clonotype. This chain joins TRBV29-1 and TRBJ2-3; D tentatively reads TRBD1 or TRBD2 (6 bases each). V was clipped by 7 bases and J by 0 bases, with 23 bases between them. The CDR3 has 17 residues. In germline, CDR1 is SQVTM, CDR2 ANQGSEA. CDR3 sequence reads: CSGRSRGPTGSTDTQYF. DNA of the CDR3: TGCAGCGGCCGGAGCCGGGGGCCGACGGGTAGCACAGATACGCAGTATTTT.

This clonotype was detected ten times or more. The V and J genes are TRBV7-9 and TRBJ2-5, with a tentative D call TRBD2 (6 bases). The CDR3 sequence is 14 residues long. Trimming left V 4 bases short and J 5 bases short, with 14 bases between. Germline assignment: CDR1 SEHNR and CDR2 FQNEAQ (reference sequence). CDR3 bases: TGTGCCAGCAGCTCACGGACTGGGGGGGAGACCCAGTACTTC. This encodes CASSSRTGGETQYF. Using reference TRBV7-9 and TRBJ2-5 for the parts outside the CDR3, the full variable domain is DTGVSQNPRHKITKRGQNVTFRCDPISEHNRLYWYRQTLGQGPEFLTYFQNEAQLEKSRLLSDRFSAERPKGSFSTLEIQRTEQGDSAMYLCASSSRTGGETQYFGPGTRLLVL.

This chain connects TRBV5-1 to TRBJ2-5, with 11 bases matching TRBD2. The CDR3 consists of 15 residues. Germline values: CDR1 SGHRS, CDR2 YFSETQ. With V trimmed by 0 bases and J by 6 bases, 4 bases remained unmatched. DNA for the CDR3: TGCGCCAGCAGCTTGGATAGCGGGGGGGAAAAGACCCAGTACTTC. Its translation: CASSLDSGGEKTQYF.

The chain has TRBV7-9 and TRBJ2-6; tentatively, D is TRBD1 (6 bases). The germline V and J ends were trimmed by 10 bases and 1 base, with 11 bases remaining between them. Germline V CDR1 and CDR2: SEHNR, FQNEAQ (reference sequence). The CDR3 spans 14 residues. For the CDR3, the DNA is TGTGCCACCGATGACAGGTCTGGGGCCAACGTCCTGACTTTC. It is translated as CATDDRSGANVLTF. Variable domain in full (rest from reference TRBV7-9 and TRBJ2-6): DTGVSQNPRHKITKRGQNVTFRCDPISEHNRLYWYRQTLGQGPEFLTYFQNEAQLEKSRLLSDRFSAERPKGSFSTLEIQRTEQGDSAMYLCATDDRSGANVLTFGAGSRLTVL.

This clonotype was seen repeatedly, ten times or more. The V call is TRBV20-1, the J call TRBJ2-7; D uncertain. The germline V and J ends were trimmed by 0 bases and 4 bases, with 7 bases remaining between them. Germline CDR1 reads DFQATT; CDR2 reads SNEGSKA (reference sequence). The CDR3 is made up of 12 amino acids. Here the CDR3 DNA reads TGCAGTGCTAGAGAGATTTCTTACGAGCAGTACTTC. Translated: CSAREISYEQYF.

This chain connects TRBV12-3 or TRBV12-4 to TRBJ2-7, with 7 positions matching TRBD1. The CDR3 contains 13 residues. V gave up 5 bases and J gave up 5 bases; unmatched junction bases: 6. The CDR3 DNA sequence: TGTGCCAGCAGTCTACAGGGGTTCAACGAGCAGTACTTC. Amino acid sequence: CASSLQGFNEQYF.

The chain recombines TRBV6-5 with TRBJ1-4; a weak D match, TRBD1 (6 bases). V lost 6 bases to trimming and J lost 6 bases, with 14 bases between them. The germline V gene encodes CDR1 MNHEY and CDR2 SVGAGI. This CDR3 is 14 amino acids long. CDR3 nucleotides: TGTGCCAGCAGGTCCCTCGGGGGGCATGAAAAACTGTTTTTT. Translating gives CASRSLGGHEKLFF.

The chain combines TRBV11-2 with TRBJ2-7, with D perhaps being TRBD1 or TRBD2 (6 bases each). Trimming took off 2 bases at V and 12 bases at J, with 11 bases between the two ends. Germline CDR1 reads SGHAT; CDR2 reads FQNNGV. The CDR3 loop spans 11 amino acids. Here the CDR3 reads CASSLRGELYF. The CDR3 bases are TGTGCCAGCAGCTTAAGGGGGGAACTGTACTTC.

This clonotype was detected ten times or more. The V call is TRBV9, the J call TRBJ2-6; TRBD1 aligns across 8 bases. CDR3 length: 18 residues. Per the germline V gene, CDR1 is SGDLS and CDR2 is YYNGEE. V was clipped by 0 bases and J by 1 base; unmatched bases: 6. CDR3 nucleotides: TGTGCCAGCAGCGTAGCCGGACAGGGTTTATCTGGGGCCAACGTCCTGACTTTC. Encoded protein: CASSVAGQGLSGANVLTF.

In regard to this clonotype: The junction shows a germline mismatch at one end, possibly a read error. The chain has TRBV4-1 and TRBJ1-4; D is perhaps TRBD1 (5 bases). Germline CDR1 and CDR2: MGHRA and YSYEKL. There are 14 residues in the CDR3. The chain's CDR3 is CASSQESRGEKRFF. CDR3 coding DNA: TGCGCCAGCAGCCAAGAAAGTCGGGGGGAAAAACGGTTTTTT.

The chain is built from TRBV20-1 and TRBJ2-3; D perhaps matches TRBD2 (6 bases). Germline V gene data show CDR1 as DFQATT and CDR2 as SNEGSKA (reference sequence). V lost 1 base to trimming and J lost 2 bases, with 10 bases between them. This CDR3 spans 14 amino acids. The CDR3 sequence is CSARGTTHTDTQYF. CDR3 nucleotide sequence: TGCAGTGCTAGAGGGACTACCCACACAGATACGCAGTATTTT.

This clonotype has just a few counts. The rearrangement uses TRBV12-3 or TRBV12-4 and TRBJ2-4, with D tentatively TRBD1 or TRBD2 (5 bases each). This CDR3 spans 11 amino acids. Deletions cut 1 base from V and 13 bases from J, with 8 bases between. The CDR3 bases are TGTGCCAGCAGTTTAGGGGGACGGCAGTACTTC. This sequence encodes CASSLGGRQYF.

The table lists this clonotype with a few counts. The chain uses TRBV5-1 and TRBJ2-5, with TRBD1 matching 8 bases. The germline V gene encodes CDR1 SGHRS and CDR2 YFSETQ. Trimming took 4 bases from V and 5 from J; bases not matched to a gene: 13. This CDR3 has 16 amino acids. The CDR3 is CASSPGNIDRGETQYF. The CDR3 DNA reads as TGCGCCAGCAGCCCAGGAAATATCGACAGGGGTGAGACCCAGTACTTC.

CDR3 DNA: TGTGCCAGCAGTACCAGACAGGGAAAAACTGAAGCTTTCTTT. This sequence encodes CASSTRQGKTEAFF. This chain links TRBV28 with TRBJ1-1; 7 nucleotides agree with TRBD1. J was trimmed by 5 bases and V by 5 bases; bases with no gene match: 8. CDR1 is MDHEN, CDR2 SYDVKM, per germline. The CDR3 loop spans 14 amino acids.

This sequence joins TRBV7-9 and TRBJ1-3, with D uncertain. CDR3 size: 16 residues. The V and J ends lost 3 bases and 2 bases respectively, with 14 bases between them. CDR1 SEHNR and CDR2 FQNEAQ come from the germline V gene (reference sequence). CDR3: CASSFVEQITGNTIYF. The CDR3 region has the DNA TGTGCCAGCAGCTTCGTCGAACAGATAACTGGAAACACCATATATTTT.

This clonotype was seen repeatedly, ten times or more. The chain's CDR3 is CSARGLAGTSTDTQYF. CDR3 bases: TGCAGTGCTAGAGGACTAGCGGGGACCAGCACAGATACGCAGTATTTT. The gene calls are TRBV20-1 and TRBJ2-3; 11 bases agree with TRBD2. The CDR3 consists of 16 residues. The germline V gene encodes CDR1 DFQATT and CDR2 SNEGSKA (reference sequence). Trimming at V came to 1 base and at J to 0 bases, leaving 3 bases not matched to a gene.

This clonotype has a count of ten or more. This rearrangement joins TRBV27 to TRBJ2-6, with D possibly matching TRBD1 (6 bases). From germline, CDR1 is MNHEY and CDR2 SMNVEV (reference sequence). There are 15 residues in the CDR3. The V and J ends lost 4 bases and 2 bases respectively, with 9 bases between them. The CDR3 DNA is TGTGCCAGCAGTTCCTGGGACACTGGGGCCAACGTCCTGACTTTC. Translation gives CASSSWDTGANVLTF.

This clonotype turned up a few times. Since a much larger clone is just one base distant, this may be a read error. CDR3 DNA: TGTGCCAGCCGGTGGACAGGTAACGATGAGCAGTACTTC. This gives the protein CASRWTGNDEQYF. The chain couples TRBV12-3 or TRBV12-4 to TRBJ2-5, with 7 bases lining up with TRBD1. The CDR3 loop spans 13 amino acids. V was pared by 8 bases and J by 11 bases, with 14 bases of the junction left unmatched.

This clonotype was seen only a few times. The chain links TRBV29-1 to TRBJ2-4; TRBD2 is a possible D gene (6 bases). The J call may be wrong; the DNA end is better matched by TRBJ2-7. Germline-derived CDR1 and CDR2 are SQVTM and ANQGSEA. CDR3 length: 13 amino acids. The CDR3 sequence: CSVEDSLGGEQYF. Written as DNA, the CDR3 is TGCAGCGTTGAAGACTCGCTGGGGGGCGAGCAGTACTTC.

This clonotype has only a few counts. The chain is built from TRBV20-1 and TRBJ2-7, with a tentative D call TRBD2 (7 bases). The CDR3 spans 16 residues. The V end was cut by 0 bases, the J end by 2 bases, with 17 bases between. CDR1 and CDR2 from the germline V gene are DFQATT and SNEGSKA (reference sequence). The CDR3 DNA sequence: TGCAGTGCTAGAGATGCCAGGGGAGCGGGAACCTACGAGCAGTACTTC. Protein sequence: CSARDARGAGTYEQYF.

Comment on this clonotype: A read error is possible here, since a much larger clone lies one base away. V usage is TRBV5-1 and J usage is TRBJ2-7, with 9 bases identical to TRBD2. Germline values: CDR1 SGHRS, CDR2 YFSETQ. CDR3 length: 17 residues. The DNA of the CDR3 is TGCGCCAGCAGCTTGGCCGGTGGAGCGGGGGGAGTTTACGTGCAGTACTTC. This translates into CASSLAGGAGGVYVQYF.

This clonotype was recorded many times. This CDR3 reads CASSFWTGLSYEQYF. In nucleotides, the CDR3 is TGTGCCAGCAGCTTCTGGACAGGACTCTCCTACGAGCAGTACTTC. J is TRBJ2-7 and V is TRBV7-2; 7 bases match TRBD1. The CDR3 contains 15 residues. J was trimmed by 0 bases and V by 3 bases; bases with no gene match: 5. Germline V gene data show CDR1 as SGHTA and CDR2 as FQGNSA.

This clonotype has at least ten counts. V gene TRBV6-2 or TRBV6-3 combines with J gene TRBJ2-7; D may match TRBD1 or TRBD2 (5 bases each). Germline V gene data show CDR1 as MNHEY and CDR2 as SVGEGT. Trimming removed 3 bases from V and 1 base from J, with 13 bases in between. This CDR3 spans 15 amino acids. The CDR3 reads CASSYSGPLSYEQYF. The CDR3 DNA is TGTGCCAGCAGTTATTCGGGGCCTTTATCCTACGAGCAGTACTTC.

The genes are TRBV6-2 or TRBV6-3 and TRBJ2-5; D ambiguous. The end of the DNA fits TRBJ2-7 better, so the J call may be wrong. Germline CDR1 is MNHEY and CDR2 is SVGEGT. This CDR3 has 14 amino acids. The CDR3 sequence is CASRRDRRVYEQYF. The CDR3 region has the DNA TGTGCCAGCAGACGCGATCGGAGAGTTTACGAGCAGTACTTC.

This clonotype was seen ten or more times. This rearrangement joins TRBV28 to TRBJ1-2; TRBD1 matches 7 bases. The V gene's germline CDR1 is MDHEN and CDR2 SYDVKM. Trimming removed 8 bases from V and 7 bases from J; junction bases left unmatched: 16. The CDR3 covers 15 residues. Written as DNA, the CDR3 is TGTGCCAGCGGCCGCGCGACAGGGCTCTCGACTGGCTACACCTTC. Amino acid sequence: CASGRATGLSTGYTF.